This T cell receptor beta chain was documented in a study of neurological immune-mediated disorders. Germline assignment: CDR1 SGDLS and CDR2 YYNGEE. This CDR3 spans 14 amino acids. 2 million PBMCs stored at -80 C were the source of the unsorted libraries. To note about this clonotype: Its specificity is unknown. Mismatch with germline at one junction end may stem from a read error.

Overall study results and limits: The highest TCR clonal expansion occurred in HTLV-1-associated myelopathy; multiple sclerosis fell below healthy controls.

With 10-nucleotide random UMIs included, cDNA was synthesized by 5'RACE. TCRdb re-called the 5' RACE reads with MiXCR, one entry per CDR3 protein. The data contain about 59,000 distinct CDR3 sequences, about 12% of them seen just once; the ten biggest clones take up about 11%. Material for sequencing was PBMCs. The chain recombines TRBV9 with TRBJ1-1; possible D gene TRBD1, 6 bases. The clonotype comes from a woman aged 55-69 years with HTLV-1-associated myelopathy (HAM/TSP). In DNA, the CDR3 is TGTGCCAGCAGCCCCCGAGACAGGAACACTGAAGATTTCTTT. It translates to CASSPRDRNTEDFF. Based on the CDR3 plus reference TRBV9 and TRBJ1-1, the full variable domain is DSGVTQTPKHLITATGQRVTLRCSPRSGDLSVYWYQQSLDQGLQFLIQYYNGEERAKGNILERFSAQQFPDLHSELNLSSLELGDSALYFCASSPRDRNTEDFFGQGTRLTVV.